Listed here are 32 T cell receptor beta chains from one sample, sequenced in a study of blood T cell repertoires in COVID-19. Here immunoSEQ multiplex PCR was the method, and the copy in TCRdb shows in-frame clones only, minus some. The data contain around 48,000 clones, around 86% of them singletons. The sample taken for sequencing was peripheral blood. The receptors were gathered from a man in his fifties or sixties with active or convalescent COVID-19.

The chain links TRBV3-1 (or the pseudogene TRBV3-2) to TRBJ2-5; D is uncertain. V lost 4 bases, J lost 5 bases, and 8 bases lay in between. Germline loops: CDR1 LGHDT, CDR2 YNNKEL (reference sequence). CDR3 length equals 12 residues. This CDR3 reads CASSRGLETQYF. CDR3 DNA sequence: TGTGCCAGCAGCCGTGGGCTGGAGACCCAGTACTTC.

The V call is TRBV7-8, the J call TRBJ2-6, with D maybe TRBD2 (5 bases). The CDR3 is 17 amino acids. The germline gives CDR1 SGHVS, CDR2 FQNEAQ. Deletions cut 10 bases from V and 0 bases from J, with 19 bases between. The CDR3 region is CATVAGNFYSGANVLTF. CDR3 DNA: TGTGCCACCGTGGCCGGGAATTTTTACTCTGGGGCCAACGTCCTGACTTTC.

The chain carries TRBV6-6 and TRBJ2-2; the D gene is possibly TRBD2 (6 bases). CDR1 is MNHNY and CDR2 is SVGAGI in the germline V gene (reference sequence). The CDR3 loop spans 15 amino acids. The V gene lost 2 bases and the J gene lost 3 bases, with 10 bases spanning the gap. For the CDR3, the DNA is TGTGCCAGCAGTTACGCTTGGGGGGACACCGGGGAGCTGTTTTTT. Protein sequence: CASSYAWGDTGELFF.

The rearrangement links TRBV10-3 to TRBJ1-2; the D is unclear. Trimming shortened V by 0 bases and J by 2 bases, and 10 bases separated the two germline ends. Germline V gene lookup returns CDR1 ENHRY and CDR2 SYGVKD. The CDR3 covers 15 residues. CDR3 coding DNA: TGTGCCATCAGTGAGTCGACAAAACCGAACTATGGCTACACCTTC. Translating gives CAISESTKPNYGYTF.

The chain joins TRBV7-2 to TRBJ2-3, with D maybe TRBD1 (6 bases). V lost 9 bases to trimming and J lost 6 bases, with 16 bases between them. Looked up from germline, CDR1 is SGHTA and CDR2 is FQGNSA. The CDR3 has 13 residues. As DNA, the CDR3 is TGTGCCAGTCGACCGGGTGGGGGCGATACGCAGTATTTT. It translates to CASRPGGGDTQYF.

The rearrangement links TRBV10-2 to TRBJ1-1; D gene ambiguous. V lost 8 bases and J lost 4, with 14 bases in between. Germline CDR1 WSHSY, CDR2 SAAADI. The CDR3 covers 13 residues. CDR3 residues: CASLPQESTEAFF. In DNA, the CDR3 is TGCGCCAGCCTCCCCCAGGAATCCACTGAAGCTTTCTTT.

This chain connects TRBV5-6 to TRBJ2-5, with 7 bases that match TRBD1. The V segment lost 4 bases and the J segment 5 bases; nucleotides outside the gene matches: 2. The CDR3 extends over 12 amino acids. In germline, CDR1 is SGHDT, CDR2 YYEEEE. In DNA form, the CDR3 reads TGTGCCAGCAGCGCCAGGGGGGAGACCCAGTACTTC. This translates into CASSARGETQYF.

The V and J genes are TRBV3-1 (or the pseudogene TRBV3-2) and TRBJ2-6, with TRBD1 as a possible D gene (6 bases). The CDR3 loop spans 14 amino acids. Trimming shortened V by 5 bases and J by 2 bases, and 7 bases separated the two germline ends. Germline loops: CDR1 LGHDT, CDR2 YNNKEL (reference sequence). The CDR3: CASSYRAGANVLTF. The CDR3 DNA follows: TGTGCCAGCAGCTACAGGGCTGGGGCCAACGTCCTGACTTTC.

Comment on this clone: The junction shows a germline mismatch at one end, possibly a read error. This sequence joins TRBV5-6 and TRBJ1-1; 7 bases agree with TRBD1. The CDR3 is 15 amino acids. CDR1 and CDR2 from the germline V gene are SGHDT and YYEEEE. The DNA for the CDR3 is TGTGCCAGCAGCTTGTTCTACCGGGACAGCCCTGAGGCTTTCTTT. Translating gives CASSLFYRDSPEAFF.

The chain links TRBV12-3 or TRBV12-4 to TRBJ1-2; 9 bases fit TRBD1. The CDR3 runs to 13 residues. V trimming: 6 bases; J trimming: 4 bases; junction bases outside the gene matches: 3. The CDR3 loop reads CASRLQGAYGYTF. DNA for the CDR3: TGTGCCAGCAGGTTACAGGGGGCCTATGGCTACACCTTC.

This clone came up once. The chain couples TRBV7-6 to TRBJ1-4; 8 bases fit TRBD1. The CDR3 consists of 17 residues. The V gene's germline CDR1 is SGHVS and CDR2 FNYEAQ. With 5 bases clipped from V and 3 bases from J, the junction kept 11 bases outside the gene matches. CDR3 sequence (DNA): TGTGCCAGCAGCCATCCGAACAGGGGGAACCCTAATGAAAAACTGTTTTTT. This gives the protein CASSHPNRGNPNEKLFF.

The chain carries TRBV3-1 (or the pseudogene TRBV3-2) and TRBJ2-7; D is perhaps TRBD2 (6 bases). The CDR3 is made up of 12 amino acids. Germline V lookup: CDR1 LGHDT, CDR2 YNNKEL (reference sequence). The V end lost 8 bases, the J end lost 1 base, and 9 bases lay between the germline ends. DNA of the CDR3: TGTGCCAGCGCGGGGACTTCCTACGAGCAGTACTTC. This translates into CASAGTSYEQYF.

The rearrangement links TRBV18 to TRBJ1-1; perhaps TRBD1 as D (6 bases). The CDR3 runs to 14 residues. V shed 6 bases and J shed 1 base, with 12 bases lying between them. The germline V gene has CDR1 KGHSH and CDR2 LQKENI. CDR3 residues: CASSMGHSNTEAFF. CDR3 DNA sequence: TGTGCCAGCTCTATGGGACACTCGAACACTGAAGCTTTCTTT.

This rearrangement joins TRBV28 to TRBJ2-1; TRBD1 aligns across 8 bases. V trimming: 2 bases; J trimming: 5 bases; junction bases outside the gene matches: 11. The CDR3 length is 17 residues. Germline assignment: CDR1 MDHEN and CDR2 SYDVKM. The CDR3 here is CASSLSLGQGGDNEQFF. Written as DNA, the CDR3 is TGTGCCAGCAGTTTAAGTTTAGGACAGGGAGGCGACAATGAGCAGTTCTTC.

V gene TRBV27 combines with J gene TRBJ1-1, with D maybe TRBD1 (6 bases). Germline V lookup: CDR1 MNHEY, CDR2 SMNVEV (reference sequence). The CDR3 is 13 residues long. V lost 1 base, J lost 4 bases, and 7 bases lay in between. The DNA of the CDR3 is TGTGCCAGCAGTTTATGGGGGCCCACTGAAGCTTTCTTT. It translates to CASSLWGPTEAFF.

Concerning this clone: This sample includes further DNA sequences coding for the same CDR3. The V call is TRBV2, the J call TRBJ2-7; D possibly corresponds to TRBD1 (5 bases). Germline V gene sequence: CDR1 SNHLY, CDR2 FYNNEI. Trimming stripped 2 bases from V and 4 bases from J, with 12 bases between. The CDR3 has 14 residues. Written as DNA, the CDR3 is TGTGCCAGCAGTGAAAGTGGCAGGGCGTACGAGCAGTACTTC. Its protein product is CASSESGRAYEQYF.

The chain employs TRBV6-2 or TRBV6-3 and TRBJ1-3; perhaps TRBD1 as D (6 bases). Germline lookup yields CDR1 MNHEY and CDR2 SVGEGT. This CDR3 spans 18 amino acids. V was trimmed by 0 bases and J by 3 bases, leaving 18 bases between them. The DNA for the CDR3 is TGTGCCAGCAGTTACTCGATACGGGGGGCTGACGGTGGAAACACCATATATTTT. Translated, it gives CASSYSIRGADGGNTIYF.

CDR3 coding DNA: TGTGCCAGCAGTTCGCTACAGGGGGCGACTGAAGCTTTCTTT. Amino acid sequence: CASSSLQGATEAFF. V is TRBV27 and J is TRBJ1-1; 9 positions match TRBD1. The CDR3 is 14 residues long. CDR1 is MNHEY and CDR2 is SMNVEV in the germline V gene (reference sequence). V gave up 4 bases and J gave up 5 bases; unmatched junction bases: 5.

The V gene is TRBV6-5, the J gene TRBJ2-7; TRBD1 aligns across 7 bases. The CDR3 is made up of 13 amino acids. Germline CDR1 MNHEY, CDR2 SVGAGI. Unmatched junction bases numbered 8, after V lost 8 bases and J lost 4 bases. CDR3 sequence (DNA): TGTGCCAGCTGGGACAGCCTTGGGTACGAGCAGTACTTC. Its protein product is CASWDSLGYEQYF.

The rearrangement joins TRBV5-5 to TRBJ2-6; perhaps TRBD2 as D (6 bases). CDR3 length equals 15 residues. Germline assignment: CDR1 SGHKS and CDR2 YYEKEE (reference sequence). Trimming cost V 3 bases and J 3 bases, with 10 bases left between them. This CDR3 reads CASSSEGGGANVLTF. The CDR3 DNA sequence: TGTGCCAGCAGCTCGGAGGGTGGTGGGGCCAACGTCCTGACTTTC. The variable domain in full, with the rest retrieved from reference TRBV5-5 and TRBJ2-6, is DAGVTQSPTHLIKTRGQQVTLRCSPISGHKSVSWYQQVLGQGPQFIFQYYEKEERGRGNFPDRFSARQFPNYSSELNVNALLLGDSALYLCASSSEGGGANVLTFGAGSRLTVL.

The chain carries TRBV7-8 and TRBJ2-1; TRBD2 matches 14 bases. Germline CDR1 SGHVS, CDR2 FQNEAQ. V was clipped by 4 bases and J by 9 bases; unmatched bases: 5. CDR3 length equals 15 residues. This chain's CDR3 is CASSSTSGGATEQFF. Here the CDR3 DNA reads TGTGCCAGCAGCTCGACTAGCGGGGGGGCCACTGAGCAGTTCTTC.

V usage is TRBV28 and J usage is TRBJ2-3; 10 bases are a match to TRBD2. Losses at the gene ends were 2 bases for V and 0 bases for J; bases not matched to a gene: 8. Germline values: CDR1 MDHEN, CDR2 SYDVKM. The length of the CDR3 is 18 residues. Here the CDR3 DNA reads TGTGCCAGCAGTTTACTAGCGGGGGACACTGCTAGCACAGATACGCAGTATTTT. It specifies CASSLLAGDTASTDTQYF.

The J gene is TRBJ1-5, the V gene TRBV6-6; tentative D call: TRBD1 (5 bases). The CDR3 is 15 amino acids. Trimming took off 7 bases at V and 7 bases at J, with 20 bases between the two ends. Germline values: CDR1 MNHNY, CDR2 SVGAGI (reference sequence). The CDR3 DNA sequence: TGTGCCAGCATTTTTGCCCCCTCCCAGGGCCAGCCCCAGCATTTT. Translating it yields CASIFAPSQGQPQHF.

The chain carries TRBV27 and TRBJ2-7; 7 positions match TRBD2. The trim removed 6 bases at V and 2 bases at J, leaving 10 bases unmatched. Germline V CDR1 and CDR2: MNHEY, SMNVEV (reference sequence). This CDR3 has 15 amino acids. This chain's CDR3 is CASRQTSGLPYEQYF. DNA for the CDR3: TGTGCCAGCAGACAGACCTCGGGACTACCCTACGAGCAGTACTTC.

This chain connects TRBV9 to TRBJ2-5, with TRBD2 as a possible D gene (6 bases). The CDR3 covers 16 residues. The V end was cut by 0 bases, the J end by 4 bases, with 16 bases between. The germline V gene has CDR1 SGDLS and CDR2 YYNGEE. CDR3 sequence reads: CASSVGASGGGETQYF. The CDR3 nucleotides are TGTGCCAGCAGCGTAGGAGCCTCCGGGGGTGGAGAGACCCAGTACTTC.

V gene TRBV9 combines with J gene TRBJ1-1; a weak D match, TRBD1 (5 bases). In germline, CDR1 is SGDLS, CDR2 YYNGEE. V was cut by 0 bases and J by 3 bases, with 12 bases left in between. The CDR3 has 15 residues. The CDR3 DNA reads TGTGCCAGCAGCGTAGACGGACAATCAGACACTGAAGCTTTCTTT. Translating gives CASSVDGQSDTEAFF.

V gene TRBV6-5 combines with J gene TRBJ2-3; D is unresolved. Trimming stripped 5 bases from V and 0 bases from J, with 9 bases between. CDR3 length equals 14 residues. Germline V gene data show CDR1 as MNHEY and CDR2 as SVGAGI. In DNA form, the CDR3 reads TGTGCCAGCAGTAATTCCCCTAGCACAGATACGCAGTATTTT. It encodes CASSNSPSTDTQYF.

This clone was recorded only once. This chain links TRBV7-9 with TRBJ1-2, with D possibly being TRBD1 (6 bases). The CDR3 has 12 amino acids. The germline gives CDR1 SEHNR, CDR2 FQNEAQ (reference sequence). Trimming removed 7 bases at V and 7 bases at J, with 13 bases between. The CDR3 loop is CASNKQGGGYTF. The CDR3 bases are TGTGCCAGCAATAAACAAGGGGGTGGCTACACCTTC.

This chain links TRBV11-3 with TRBJ2-1; TRBD1 matches 9 bases. V was clipped by 5 bases and J by 6 bases; unmatched bases: 8. Germline V gene data show CDR1 as SGHNT and CDR2 as YENEEA. The CDR3 has 15 residues. CDR3 sequence (DNA): TGTGCCAGCAGCCAGGGACAGGGTGGCGGCAATGAGCAGTTCTTC. Translation: CASSQGQGGGNEQFF. The full variable domain, rest sourced from reference TRBV11-3 and TRBJ2-1, is EAGVVQSPRYKIIEKKQPVAFWCNPISGHNTLYWYLQNLGQGPELLIRYENEEAVDDSQLPKDRFSAERLKGVDSTLKIQPAELGDSAVYLCASSQGQGGGNEQFFGPGTRLTVL.

A word on this clone: A junction boundary mismatches the germline segment, possibly from a read error. The chain combines TRBV10-3 with TRBJ2-1; D is ambiguous. This CDR3 is 11 amino acids long. Germline V gives CDR1 ENHRY, CDR2 SYGVKD. The CDR3 sequence: CTISLDNEQFF. The CDR3 nucleotides read TGTACCATCAGCCTAGACAATGAGCAGTTCTTC.

The V call is TRBV28, the J call TRBJ2-7; TRBD1 is a possible D gene (6 bases). Trimming left V 6 bases short and J 3 bases short, with 15 bases between. This CDR3 is built from 14 residues. The V gene's germline CDR1 is MDHEN and CDR2 SYDVKM. The CDR3 loop reads CASSHDQGRYEQYF. The CDR3 DNA is TGTGCCAGCAGCCACGATCAGGGGCGCTACGAGCAGTACTTC.

This clone occurred a few times. The chain has TRBV11-2 and TRBJ2-7, with TRBD2 matching 8 bases. J lost 11 bases, V lost 1 base, and 13 bases had no gene match. The germline CDR1 and CDR2 sequences are SGHAT and FQNNGV. The CDR3 runs to 15 residues. CDR3 nucleotides: TGTGCCAGCAGCTTAGGAACGGGGGGGCTATATCAGAAGTACTTC. Residues: CASSLGTGGLYQKYF.